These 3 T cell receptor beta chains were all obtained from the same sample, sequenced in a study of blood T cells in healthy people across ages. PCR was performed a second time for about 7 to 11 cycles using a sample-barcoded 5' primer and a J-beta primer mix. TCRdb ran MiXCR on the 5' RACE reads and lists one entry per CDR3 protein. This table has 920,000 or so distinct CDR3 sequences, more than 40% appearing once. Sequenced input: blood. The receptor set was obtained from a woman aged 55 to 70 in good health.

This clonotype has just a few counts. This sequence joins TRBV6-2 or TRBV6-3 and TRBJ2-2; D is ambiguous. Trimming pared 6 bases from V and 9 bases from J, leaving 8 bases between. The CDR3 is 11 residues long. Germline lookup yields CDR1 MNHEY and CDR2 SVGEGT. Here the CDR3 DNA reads TGTGCCAGCAGAGACCTATGGGAGCTGTTTTTT. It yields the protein CASRDLWELFF.

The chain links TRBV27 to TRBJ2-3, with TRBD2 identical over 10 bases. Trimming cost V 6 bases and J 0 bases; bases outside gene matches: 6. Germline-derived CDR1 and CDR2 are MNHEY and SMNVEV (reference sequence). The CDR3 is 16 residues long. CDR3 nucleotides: TGTGCCAGCAGAGATAGCGGGAGGAGGAGCACAGATACGCAGTATTTT. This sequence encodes CASRDSGRRSTDTQYF.

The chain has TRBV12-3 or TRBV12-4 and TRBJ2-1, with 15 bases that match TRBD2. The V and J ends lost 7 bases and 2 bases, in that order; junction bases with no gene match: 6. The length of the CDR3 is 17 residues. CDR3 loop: CASTGTSGRTTYNEQFF. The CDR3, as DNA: TGTGCCAGCACCGGGACTAGCGGGAGGACTACCTACAATGAGCAGTTCTTC.